This T cell receptor beta chain was recovered during a study of radiation and T cells in renal cell carcinoma. This CDR3 has 14 residues. The V gene lost 3 bases and the J gene lost 2 bases, with 10 bases spanning the gap. Germline CDR1 is SEHNR and CDR2 is FQNEAQ (reference sequence). This sample's time point: blood 2 weeks post-SBRT. Treatment: 15 Gy SBRT to primary tumor, nephrectomy 4 weeks later. Clear cell pathology was present in this patient's renal cell carcinoma. Assay used: immunoSEQ multiplex PCR; TCRdb lists only in-frame clones, some missing. This sample has 100,000 to 150,000 clones; 88% occur once, and the top ten carry approximately 6%.

The chain employs TRBV7-9 and TRBJ1-1, with D unclear. The TCR originated in a woman aged 65 to 85 with renal cell carcinoma. Here the sequenced sample was blood, taken from a patient whose treatment included radiotherapy and nephrectomy. The CDR3 sequence is CASSFETANTEAFF. In DNA form, the CDR3 reads TGTGCCAGCAGCTTTGAGACTGCAAACACTGAAGCTTTCTTT. Complete variable domain (other parts from reference TRBV7-9 and TRBJ1-1): DTGVSQNPRHKITKRGQNVTFRCDPISEHNRLYWYRQTLGQGPEFLTYFQNEAQLEKSRLLSDRFSAERPKGSFSTLEIQRTEQGDSAMYLCASSFETANTEAFFGQGTRLTVV.